These 19 T cell receptor beta chains share one sample of origin, sequenced in a study of regulatory T cells in long-lasting Graves disease. Arm-PCR of CDR3 regions and iRepertoire HTBI primers were used to build TCR beta libraries. TCRdb itself ran the multiplex PCR reads through MiXCR, one entry per CDR3 protein. The sample has 550,000 to 650,000 distinct CDR3 sequences; roughly 15% are singletons. Time point specified: newly diagnosed GD, antithyroid drugs for less than 3 months. RNA from PBMCs was the source of the TCR library. These data also formed part of another study, on T cells in Graves' hyperthyroidism and ophthalmopathy.

The starting material was peripheral blood mononuclear cells (PBMCs), obtained at new diagnosis, from a patient treated with antithyroid drugs. These receptors all come from a man aged 18 to 30 with Graves disease.

This clonotype was recorded at least ten times. The V call is TRBV20-1, the J call TRBJ2-3; 8 bases are shared with TRBD2. This CDR3 has 14 amino acids. The germline V gene encodes CDR1 DFQATT and CDR2 SNEGSKA (reference sequence). The junction had 3 bases not matched to a gene; V was cut back by 3 bases and J by 1 base. Written as DNA, the CDR3 is TGCAGTGCTAGGCCAGCGGGGGGCACAGATACGCAGTATTTT. Residues: CSARPAGGTDTQYF.

The genes are TRBV7-8 and TRBJ1-4; TRBD1 is a possible D gene (6 bases). Germline V lookup: CDR1 SGHVS, CDR2 FQNEAQ. Trimming left V 5 bases short and J 7 bases short, with 20 bases between. The CDR3 spans 16 residues. CDR3 DNA sequence: TGTGCCAGCAGCCCTGGGATGAACAGGGCAGGTGAAAAACTGTTTTTT. Protein product: CASSPGMNRAGEKLFF. Combining the CDR3 with reference TRBV7-8 and TRBJ1-4 gives the whole variable domain GAGVSQSPRYKVAKRGQDVALRCDPISGHVSLFWYQQALGQGPEFLTYFQNEAQLDKSGLPSDRFFAERPEGSVSTLKIQRTQQEDSAVYLCASSPGMNRAGEKLFFGSGTQLSVL.

This clonotype has just a few counts. This chain uses TRBV19 with TRBJ1-1; D is unresolved. The CDR3 has 13 residues. Germline V CDR1 and CDR2: LNHDA, SQIVND (reference sequence). Trimming cost V 5 bases and J 7 bases, with 14 bases left between them. CDR3 sequence reads: CASSPGSELEAFF. DNA for the CDR3: TGTGCCAGTAGTCCCGGGTCGGAGCTTGAAGCTTTCTTT.

At least ten counts were recorded for this clonotype. The rearrangement joins TRBV28 to TRBJ2-3; TRBD2 is a possible D gene (6 bases). The CDR3 runs 14 residues. The V and J ends lost 5 bases and 2 bases respectively, with 11 bases between them. Per germline, CDR1 MDHEN and CDR2 SYDVKM. Written as DNA, the CDR3 is TGTGCCAGCAGTACGACTAGTCTCACAGATACGCAGTATTTT. The encoded protein is CASSTTSLTDTQYF.

This clonotype was seen a single time. The rearrangement joins TRBV5-1 to TRBJ2-3, with D tentatively TRBD1 or TRBD2 (6 bases each). The germline gives CDR1 SGHRS, CDR2 YFSETQ. The CDR3 spans 17 residues. CDR3 nucleotides: TGCCAGCCGGGGTGGGGGCGGGAACAACGGAAAACAGATACGCAGTATTTT. Its protein product is CQPGWGREQRKTDTQYF.

This clonotype was counted at least ten times. The CDR3 reads CASKPSSGSTTDTQYF. CDR3 coding DNA: TGTGCCAGCAAACCTTCTAGCGGGAGTACCACAGATACGCAGTATTTT. The rearrangement links TRBV19 to TRBJ2-3; 10 bases agree with TRBD2. Germline loops: CDR1 LNHDA, CDR2 SQIVND (reference sequence). V was clipped by 9 bases and J by 2 bases; unmatched bases: 11. This CDR3 has 16 amino acids.

This clonotype was seen more than once but under ten times. A read error may explain this, as a much larger clone is one base away. The chain carries TRBV28 and TRBJ2-7, with TRBD1 identical over 7 bases. CDR1 and CDR2 from the germline V gene are MDHEN and SYDVKM. The CDR3 runs 12 residues. CDR3 sequence (DNA): TGTGCCAGCAAAGACAGGGCCCACGAGCAGTGCTTC. This encodes CASKDRAHEQCF. The full variable domain, in which reference TRBV28 and TRBJ2-7 provide the parts outside the CDR3, is DVKVTQSSRYLVKRTGEKVFLECVQDMDHENMFWYRQDPGLGLRLIYFSYDVKMKEKGDIPEGYSVSREKKERFSLILESASTNQTSMYLCASKDRAHEQCFGPGTRLTVT.

This clonotype was recorded many times. This sequence joins TRBV10-3 and TRBJ1-1; 12 bases fit TRBD1. The J segment lost 4 bases and the V segment lost 3 bases, leaving 9 bases of the junction unmatched. Per germline, CDR1 ENHRY and CDR2 SYGVKD. This CDR3 is 17 amino acids long. CDR3 nucleotide sequence: TGTGCCATCAGTGATCCCGGGACAGGGGGCTCTGGCACTGAAGCTTTCTTT. It specifies CAISDPGTGGSGTEAFF.

This clonotype was recorded at least ten times. The chain joins TRBV7-8 to TRBJ2-1; 11 bases are shared with TRBD2. The CDR3 loop spans 15 amino acids. The ends lost 5 bases at V and 6 bases at J; junction bases unmatched: 6. CDR1 and CDR2 (germline): SGHVS, FQNEAQ. The CDR3 DNA reads TGTGCCAGCAGCGCACTAGCGGGAGAAGGCAATGAGCAGTTCTTC. Translating it yields CASSALAGEGNEQFF. Full variable domain (remainder filled in from reference TRBV7-8 and TRBJ2-1): GAGVSQSPRYKVAKRGQDVALRCDPISGHVSLFWYQQALGQGPEFLTYFQNEAQLDKSGLPSDRFFAERPEGSVSTLKIQRTQQEDSAVYLCASSALAGEGNEQFFGPGTRLTVL.

This clonotype was counted between two and nine times. V and J are TRBV30 and TRBJ2-1, with D perhaps TRBD2 (6 bases). This CDR3 is 14 amino acids long. Trimming removed 2 bases at V and 3 bases at J, with 11 bases between. CDR1 is GTSNPN, CDR2 SVGIG, per germline (reference sequence). Here the CDR3 DNA reads TGTGCCTGGAGTCGAGCGGGTGACTACAATGAGCAGTTCTTC. Translating it yields CAWSRAGDYNEQFF.

This chain links TRBV5-5 with TRBJ1-5; TRBD1 aligns across 11 bases. The germline V gene has CDR1 SGHKS and CDR2 YYEKEE (reference sequence). With V trimmed by 4 bases and J by 6 bases, 6 bases remained unmatched. This CDR3 is 15 amino acids long. In DNA form, the CDR3 reads TGTGCCAGCAGCCTTATTGGACAGGGGGCTCAGCCCCAGCATTTT. This gives the protein CASSLIGQGAQPQHF.

The genes are TRBV10-3 and TRBJ2-7; D gene uncertain. The CDR3 is 15 amino acids. The V and J ends lost 6 bases and 6 bases respectively, with 21 bases between them. The germline CDR1 and CDR2 sequences are ENHRY and SYGVKD. The CDR3 coding sequence is TGTGCCATCAGGAGCGCTGGAGTTCCCTCGGGCGAGCAGTACTTC. Its protein product is CAIRSAGVPSGEQYF.

The chain combines TRBV11-3 with TRBJ2-2; D may be TRBD1 (6 bases). The CDR3 length is 16 residues. The V and J ends lost 5 bases and 6 bases respectively, with 19 bases between them. Per germline, CDR1 SGHNT and CDR2 YENEEA. The CDR3 region has the DNA TGTGCCAGCAGCCCTAGTCGGGCAGGGGTTTCCGGGGAGCTGTTTTTT. Protein sequence: CASSPSRAGVSGELFF. Full variable domain (outside the CDR3, taken from reference TRBV11-3 and TRBJ2-2): EAGVVQSPRYKIIEKKQPVAFWCNPISGHNTLYWYLQNLGQGPELLIRYENEEAVDDSQLPKDRFSAERLKGVDSTLKIQPAELGDSAVYLCASSPSRAGVSGELFFGEGSRLTVL.

The V call is TRBV10-3, the J call TRBJ2-7; 8 nucleotides align to TRBD2. Trimming removed 3 bases from V and 5 bases from J; junction bases left unmatched: 18. The germline CDR1 and CDR2 sequences are ENHRY and SYGVKD. The CDR3 has 18 residues. The CDR3 DNA reads as TGTGCCATCAGTGAATTAGGGATCCTTTGGGCGGGAGGTAACGAGCAGTACTTC. Its translation is CAISELGILWAGGNEQYF.

There are many counts of this clonotype. In nucleotides, the CDR3 is TGTGCCAGCAGGGGGCAGGGGACTAACTATGGCTACACCTTC. Amino acid sequence: CASRGQGTNYGYTF. The chain is built from TRBV6-1 and TRBJ1-2, with D tentatively TRBD1 (6 bases). Germline assignment: CDR1 MNHNS and CDR2 SASEGT. The CDR3 sequence is 14 residues long. V was pared by 6 bases and J by 0 bases, with 11 bases between.

The table lists this clonotype with many counts. The V and J genes are TRBV28 and TRBJ2-3; TRBD2 matches at 9 bases. V dropped 5 bases and J dropped 5; count of bases not matched to a gene: 8. The CDR3 totals 15 residues. CDR1 and CDR2 from the germline V gene are MDHEN and SYDVKM. The CDR3 is CASSGSGSLRDTQYF. CDR3 sequence (DNA): TGTGCCAGCAGTGGTAGCGGGAGTCTAAGAGATACGCAGTATTTT.

This clonotype appeared many times. V is TRBV20-1 and J is TRBJ2-7; the match to TRBD2 covers 14 bases. V was pared by 6 bases and J by 0 bases, with 7 bases of the junction left unmatched. CDR3 length: 16 residues. The germline V gene has CDR1 DFQATT and CDR2 SNEGSKA (reference sequence). The CDR3 coding sequence is TGCAGTGCGCGGACTAGCGGGAGGAAGAGCTCCTACGAGCAGTACTTC. This encodes CSARTSGRKSSYEQYF.

The chain uses TRBV5-1 and TRBJ2-1, with 7 bases matching TRBD1. The germline gives CDR1 SGHRS, CDR2 YFSETQ. Germline trimming cut 2 bases from V and 7 bases from J; bases unmatched to any gene: 6. The CDR3 covers 14 residues. This CDR3 reads CASSFGTAFNEQFF. CDR3 coding DNA: TGCGCCAGCAGCTTCGGGACAGCTTTTAATGAGCAGTTCTTC.

This clonotype was seen repeatedly, ten times or more. This chain connects TRBV20-1 to TRBJ2-1, with 9 bases that match TRBD2. V lost 1 base, J lost 5 bases, and 12 bases stayed unmatched. Germline V lookup: CDR1 DFQATT, CDR2 SNEGSKA (reference sequence). The CDR3 is 17 residues long. This chain's CDR3 is CSARAKGGGRDDNEQFF. In nucleotides, the CDR3 is TGCAGTGCTAGAGCCAAAGGGGGCGGGAGGGATGACAATGAGCAGTTCTTC.